This note documents a single TCR beta chain sequence. Its antigen is unknown. The data were taken from a study of T cell responses to AZD1222 COVID-19 vaccine. Regarding the study as a whole: Unmutated variant regions are reportedly the target of nearly half of TCRs that are spike-specific. There were vaccine-associated CD4 TCRs across spike, dominant at 160-218 and 743-854.

Generated by immunoSEQ multiplex PCR, the TCRdb table keeps only in-frame clones and is missing some. The sample has roughly 200,000 clones, roughly 90% seen once. The clonotype originates from an adult who received the AZD1222 COVID-19 vaccine. The sequencing used peripheral blood, collected 28 days after the second AZD1222 dose.

DNA for the CDR3: TGCGCCAGCAGCTTGGTGGGGCACACCGGGGAGCTGTTTTTT. This gives the protein CASSLVGHTGELFF. The chain has TRBV5-1 and TRBJ2-2, with a possible D match to TRBD1 (5 bases). The CDR3 is made up of 14 amino acids. Per germline, CDR1 SGHRS and CDR2 YFSETQ. Between the trimmed V and J ends, which lost 0 bases and 3 bases, there was a span of 6 bases.